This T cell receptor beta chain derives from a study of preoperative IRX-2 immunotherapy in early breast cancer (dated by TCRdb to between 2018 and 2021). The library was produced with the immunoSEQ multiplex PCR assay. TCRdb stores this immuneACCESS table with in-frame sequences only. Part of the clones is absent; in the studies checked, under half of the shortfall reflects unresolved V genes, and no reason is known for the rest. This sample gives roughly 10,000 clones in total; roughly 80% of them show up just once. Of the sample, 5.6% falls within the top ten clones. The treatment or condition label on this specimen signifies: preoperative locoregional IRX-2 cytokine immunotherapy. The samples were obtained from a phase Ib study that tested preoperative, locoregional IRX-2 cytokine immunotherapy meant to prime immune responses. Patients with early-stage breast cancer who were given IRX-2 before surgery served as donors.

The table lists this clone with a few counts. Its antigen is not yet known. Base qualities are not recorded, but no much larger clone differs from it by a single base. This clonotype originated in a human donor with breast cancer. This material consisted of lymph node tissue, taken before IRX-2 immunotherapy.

This receptor has the CDR3 CASSRTGKEAKNIQYF. The nucleotide sequence reads as follows: TGTGCCAGCAGCCGGACGGGGAAAGAGGCCAAAAACATTCAGTACTTC. In this chain, TRBV11-3 is recombined with TRBJ2-4; the best D guess is TRBD2, with 5 bases matching. Counted from cysteine to phenylalanine, this CDR3 has 16 amino acids. Only the CDR3 DNA is retained, 48 bases long and in frame from the first base. CDR1 and CDR2 are drawn from the germline V gene: SGHNT, YENEEA. V is shortened by 5 bases, J by 1 base, and the region joining them spans 15 bases.